A selection of T cell receptor beta chains follows, all from one sample in a study of radiation and T cells in renal cell carcinoma. Method: immunoSEQ multiplex PCR; TCRdb's copy keeps in-frame clones and lacks some. The profile shows 140,000 to 150,000 clones, about 85% of them singletons. This sample comprised blood, obtained from a patient whose treatment included radiotherapy and nephrectomy. These receptors all come from a woman in her 70s with renal cell carcinoma. CDR3s include the opening cysteine and the closing phenylalanine or tryptophan. D genes are given only for firm matches. A clone size is listed for some rows: how often the clone was seen (once, few, many), or a class if it is expanded.

d_gene: -
j_gene: TRBJ1-5
v_gene: TRBV6-6
len: 13
abundance: -
CDR3aa: CASSSTPHQPQHF
CDR3nt: TGTGCCAGCAGTTCCACACCCCATCAGCCCCAGCATTTT

d_gene: -
j_gene: TRBJ2-7
v_gene: TRBV7-6
len: 14
abundance: -
CDR3aa: CASSLAPRAHEQYF
CDR3nt: TGTGCCAGCAGCTTAGCCCCCAGGGCCCACGAGCAGTACTTC

d_gene: TRBD1
j_gene: TRBJ1-5
v_gene: TRBV7-8
len: 16
abundance: once
CDR3aa: CASSLARDRNNQPQHF
CDR3nt: TGTGCCAGCAGCTTAGCGCGGGACAGGAACAATCAGCCCCAGCATTTT

d_gene: TRBD1
j_gene: TRBJ2-7
v_gene: TRBV5-6
len: 15
abundance: -
CDR3aa: CASSLGGTGEYEQYF
CDR3nt: TGTGCCAGCAGCTTGGGGGGGACAGGGGAGTACGAGCAGTACTTC

d_gene: -
j_gene: TRBJ2-2
v_gene: TRBV4-2
len: 17
abundance: -
CDR3aa: CASSQDPAGRNTGELFF
CDR3nt: TGTGCCAGCAGCCAAGATCCCGCGGGGAGGAACACCGGGGAGCTGTTTTTT

d_gene: TRBD2
j_gene: TRBJ2-3
v_gene: TRBV4-3
len: 17
abundance: once
CDR3aa: CASSQEPQAGGADTQYF
CDR3nt: TGCGCCAGCAGCCAAGAGCCCCAAGCGGGGGGGGCAGATACGCAGTATTTT

d_gene: -
j_gene: TRBJ1-5
v_gene: TRBV6-1
len: 13
abundance: -
CDR3aa: CASSEGGKQPQHF
CDR3nt: TGTGCCAGCAGTGAAGGGGGAAAGCAGCCCCAGCATTTT

d_gene: TRBD2
j_gene: TRBJ2-3
v_gene: TRBV27
len: 17
abundance: -
CDR3aa: CASSLSMSGGGTDTQYF
CDR3nt: TGTGCCAGCAGTTTATCGATGAGCGGGGGGGGCACAGATACGCAGTATTTT

d_gene: -
j_gene: TRBJ1-5
v_gene: TRBV12-5
len: 19
abundance: -
CDR3aa: CASGLVPSIRPTGNQPQHF
CDR3nt: TGTGCTAGTGGTTTGGTACCGTCGATACGGCCAACAGGGAATCAGCCCCAGCATTTT

d_gene: TRBD1
j_gene: TRBJ1-5
v_gene: TRBV27
len: 16
abundance: -
CDR3aa: CASSPGTGRGNQPQHF
CDR3nt: TGTGCCAGCAGTCCCGGGACAGGGAGAGGCAATCAGCCCCAGCATTTT

d_gene: -
j_gene: TRBJ1-1
v_gene: TRBV29-1
len: 12
abundance: -
CDR3aa: CSVRRPQGVAFF
CDR3nt: TGCAGCGTTCGACGCCCCCAAGGGGTAGCTTTCTTT

d_gene: -
j_gene: TRBJ1-6
v_gene: TRBV7-9
len: 12
abundance: -
CDR3aa: CASNNLNSPLHF
CDR3nt: TGTGCCAGCAACAACCTTAATTCACCCCTCCACTTT

d_gene: TRBD1
j_gene: TRBJ1-1
v_gene: TRBV18
len: 16
abundance: -
CDR3aa: CASSPSQGALNTEAFF
CDR3nt: TGTGCCAGCTCACCAAGCCAGGGGGCTTTGAACACTGAAGCTTTCTTT

d_gene: -
j_gene: TRBJ1-1
v_gene: TRBV3-2
len: 9
abundance: few
CDR3aa: CAANTEAFF
CDR3nt: TGTGCAGCGAACACTGAAGCTTTCTTT

d_gene: -
j_gene: TRBJ2-2
v_gene: TRBV5-4
len: 15
abundance: -
CDR3aa: CASSSQGKNTGELFF
CDR3nt: TGTGCCAGCAGCTCCCAGGGGAAGAACACCGGGGAGCTGTTTTTT

d_gene: TRBD2
j_gene: TRBJ2-5
v_gene: TRBV5-1
len: 17
abundance: -
CDR3aa: CASSTGLAGTHGETQYF
CDR3nt: TGCGCCAGCAGCACCGGACTAGCGGGGACCCATGGAGAGACCCAGTACTTC

d_gene: -
j_gene: TRBJ2-3
v_gene: TRBV9
len: 18
abundance: -
CDR3aa: CASSSGPNAPSSTDTQYF
CDR3nt: TGTGCCAGCTCCAGCGGGCCCAACGCCCCCTCTAGCACAGATACGCAGTATTTT

d_gene: -
j_gene: TRBJ2-5
v_gene: TRBV19
len: 16
abundance: -
CDR3aa: CASSNGLRRTQETQYF
CDR3nt: TGTGCCAGTAGTAATGGGCTGAGACGGACACAAGAGACCCAGTACTTC

d_gene: TRBD1
j_gene: TRBJ1-1
v_gene: TRBV18
len: 14
abundance: -
CDR3aa: CASSPRQGGTEAFF
CDR3nt: TGTGCCAGCTCACCACGCCAGGGGGGAACTGAAGCTTTCTTT

d_gene: TRBD1
j_gene: TRBJ1-3
v_gene: TRBV5-1
len: 16
abundance: -
CDR3aa: CASTTGTVTSGNTIYF
CDR3nt: TGCGCCAGCACCACCGGGACAGTGACCTCTGGAAACACCATATATTTT

d_gene: TRBD1
j_gene: TRBJ2-7
v_gene: TRBV19
len: 13
abundance: -
CDR3aa: CASSRGQGYEQYF
CDR3nt: TGTGCCAGTAGTAGAGGACAGGGCTACGAGCAGTACTTC

d_gene: TRBD1
j_gene: TRBJ2-7
v_gene: TRBV18
len: 15
abundance: -
CDR3aa: CASSPGTGVSYEQYF
CDR3nt: TGTGCCAGCTCACCAGGGACAGGGGTATCCTACGAGCAGTACTTC

d_gene: -
j_gene: TRBJ2-7
v_gene: TRBV28
len: 14
abundance: -
CDR3aa: CASREGPSSYEQYF
CDR3nt: TGTGCCAGCAGGGAGGGGCCGAGCTCCTACGAGCAGTACTTC

d_gene: -
j_gene: TRBJ2-3
v_gene: TRBV6-4
len: 15
abundance: -
CDR3aa: CASSRTERNTDTQYF
CDR3nt: TGTGCCAGCAGTAGGACAGAGAGAAACACAGATACGCAGTATTTT

d_gene: -
j_gene: TRBJ1-2
v_gene: TRBV2
len: 13
abundance: -
CDR3aa: CASSEGSDYGYTF
CDR3nt: TGTGCCAGCAGCGAAGGTTCCGACTATGGCTACACCTTC

d_gene: -
j_gene: TRBJ1-2
v_gene: TRBV5-1
len: 14
abundance: -
CDR3aa: CASSLGEGMRGYTF
CDR3nt: TGCGCCAGCAGCTTGGGGGAGGGGATGAGAGGCTACACCTTC

d_gene: -
j_gene: TRBJ2-1
v_gene: TRBV21-1
len: 21
abundance: -
CDR3aa: CASNPGAVPRASGGPYNEQFF
CDR3nt: TGTGCCAGCAACCCGGGAGCAGTCCCAAGGGCTAGCGGGGGCCCCTACAATGAGCAGTTCTTC

d_gene: -
j_gene: TRBJ1-5
v_gene: TRBV28
len: 17
abundance: -
CDR3aa: CASSLPPSVVSNQPQHF
CDR3nt: TGTGCCAGCAGTTTGCCCCCCTCGGTGGTTAGCAATCAGCCCCAGCATTTT

d_gene: TRBD1
j_gene: TRBJ2-7
v_gene: TRBV2
len: 12
abundance: few
CDR3aa: CASNRGTYEQYF
CDR3nt: TGTGCCAGCAACAGGGGGACCTACGAGCAGTACTTC

d_gene: TRBD1
j_gene: TRBJ2-7
v_gene: TRBV30
len: 13
abundance: once
CDR3aa: CAWAGGQGREQYF
CDR3nt: TGTGCCTGGGCAGGGGGACAGGGACGCGAGCAGTACTTC

d_gene: -
j_gene: TRBJ2-5
v_gene: TRBV29-1
len: 12
abundance: -
CDR3aa: CSVEGQQETQYF
CDR3nt: TGCAGCGTGGAGGGACAGCAAGAGACCCAGTACTTC

d_gene: -
j_gene: TRBJ2-7
v_gene: TRBV27
len: 15
abundance: -
CDR3aa: CASSLSYGLSYEQYF
CDR3nt: TGTGCCAGCAGTTTAAGCTACGGCCTCTCCTACGAGCAGTACTTC

d_gene: -
j_gene: TRBJ1-5
v_gene: TRBV30
len: 14
abundance: few
CDR3aa: CAWSVQGSNQPQHF
CDR3nt: TGTGCCTGGAGTGTACAGGGTAGCAATCAGCCCCAGCATTTT

d_gene: TRBD2
j_gene: TRBJ2-1
v_gene: TRBV6-5
len: 16
abundance: -
CDR3aa: CASSYLTSGGAHEQFF
CDR3nt: TGTGCCAGCAGTTACTTGACTAGCGGGGGGGCACATGAGCAGTTCTTC

d_gene: TRBD1
j_gene: TRBJ2-7
v_gene: TRBV19
len: 14
abundance: -
CDR3aa: CASNPGQGAYEQYF
CDR3nt: TGTGCCAGTAACCCCGGACAGGGCGCCTACGAGCAGTACTTC

d_gene: TRBD1
j_gene: TRBJ1-2
v_gene: TRBV4-2
len: 16
abundance: -
CDR3aa: CASSQVGQGDDYGYTF
CDR3nt: TGTGCCAGCAGCCAAGTGGGACAGGGGGATGACTATGGCTACACCTTC

d_gene: TRBD1
j_gene: TRBJ1-4
v_gene: TRBV4-3
len: 16
abundance: -
CDR3aa: CASSQDVSGGREKLFF
CDR3nt: TGCGCCAGCAGCCAAGATGTTTCAGGGGGAAGGGAAAAACTGTTTTTT

d_gene: -
j_gene: TRBJ2-7
v_gene: TRBV5-4
len: 14
abundance: -
CDR3aa: CASSLMQNPYEQYF
CDR3nt: TGTGCCAGCAGCTTGATGCAGAACCCCTACGAGCAGTACTTC

d_gene: -
j_gene: TRBJ1-2
v_gene: TRBV29-1
len: 13
abundance: -
CDR3aa: CSVDVRGNYGYTF
CDR3nt: TGCAGCGTTGATGTCAGGGGTAACTATGGCTACACCTTC

d_gene: TRBD1
j_gene: TRBJ1-6
v_gene: TRBV25-1
len: 16
abundance: -
CDR3aa: CASSESRQGTNSPLHF
CDR3nt: TGTGCCAGCAGTGAATCACGACAGGGGACCAATTCACCCCTCCACTTT

d_gene: -
j_gene: TRBJ2-4
v_gene: TRBV19
len: 14
abundance: -
CDR3aa: CASSMSGAKNIQYF
CDR3nt: TGTGCCAGTAGTATGTCTGGAGCCAAAAACATTCAGTACTTC